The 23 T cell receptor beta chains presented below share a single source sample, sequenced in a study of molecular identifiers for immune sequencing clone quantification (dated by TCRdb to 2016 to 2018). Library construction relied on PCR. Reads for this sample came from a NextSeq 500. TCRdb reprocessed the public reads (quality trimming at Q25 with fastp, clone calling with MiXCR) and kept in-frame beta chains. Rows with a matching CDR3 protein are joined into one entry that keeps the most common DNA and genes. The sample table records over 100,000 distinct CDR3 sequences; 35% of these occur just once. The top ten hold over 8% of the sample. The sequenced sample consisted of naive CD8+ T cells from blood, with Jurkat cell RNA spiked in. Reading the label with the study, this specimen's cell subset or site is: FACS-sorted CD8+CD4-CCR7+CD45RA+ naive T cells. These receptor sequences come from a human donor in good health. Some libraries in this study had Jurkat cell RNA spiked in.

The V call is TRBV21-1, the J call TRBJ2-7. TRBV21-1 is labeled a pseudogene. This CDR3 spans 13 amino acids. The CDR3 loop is CASSRIGSYEQYF. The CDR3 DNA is TGTGCCAGCAGCCGCATAGGATCCTACGAGCAGTACTTC.

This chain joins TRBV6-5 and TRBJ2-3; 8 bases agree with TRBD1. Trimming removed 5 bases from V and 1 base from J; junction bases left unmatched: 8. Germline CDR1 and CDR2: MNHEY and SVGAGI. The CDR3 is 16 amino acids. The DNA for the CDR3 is TGTGCCAGCAGTGCCCTGACAGGGGCGGGCACAGATACGCAGTATTTT. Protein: CASSALTGAGTDTQYF.

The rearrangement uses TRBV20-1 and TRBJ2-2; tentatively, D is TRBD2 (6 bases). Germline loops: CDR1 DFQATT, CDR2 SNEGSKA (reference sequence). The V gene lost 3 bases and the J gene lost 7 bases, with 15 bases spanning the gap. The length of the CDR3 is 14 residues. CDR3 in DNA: TGCAGTGCTAGTGGGTCGGGAGCCCTCGGGGAGCTGTTTTTT. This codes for CSASGSGALGELFF.

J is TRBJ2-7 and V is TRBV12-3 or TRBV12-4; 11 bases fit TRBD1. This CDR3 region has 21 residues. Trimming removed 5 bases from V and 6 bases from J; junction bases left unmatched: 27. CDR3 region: CASSPGPPGQGGRLGLFEQYF. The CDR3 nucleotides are TGTGCCAGCAGTCCGGGACCTCCGGGACAGGGGGGGCGACTAGGTCTGTTCGAGCAGTACTTC.

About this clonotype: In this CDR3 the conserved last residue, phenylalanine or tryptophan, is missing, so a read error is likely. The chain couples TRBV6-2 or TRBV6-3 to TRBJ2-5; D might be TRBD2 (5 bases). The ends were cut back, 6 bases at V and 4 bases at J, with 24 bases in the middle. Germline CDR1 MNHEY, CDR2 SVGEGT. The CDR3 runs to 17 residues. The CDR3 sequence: CASSLARTGRSRETQYY. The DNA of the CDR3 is TGTGCCAGCAGCCTCGCCCGGACTGGGCGATCAAGAGAGACCCAGTACTAC.

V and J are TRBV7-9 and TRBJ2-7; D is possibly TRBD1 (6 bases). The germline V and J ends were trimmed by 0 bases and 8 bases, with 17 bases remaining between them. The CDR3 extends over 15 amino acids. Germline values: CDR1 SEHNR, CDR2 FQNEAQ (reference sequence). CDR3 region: CASSLAPQGAHKQYF. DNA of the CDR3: TGTGCCAGCAGCTTAGCCCCACAGGGAGCCCACAAGCAGTACTTC.

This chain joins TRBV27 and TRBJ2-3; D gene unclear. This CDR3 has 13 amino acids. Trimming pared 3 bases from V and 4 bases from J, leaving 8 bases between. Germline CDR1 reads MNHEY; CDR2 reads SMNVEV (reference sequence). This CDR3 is CASSFSTPDTQYF. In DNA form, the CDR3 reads TGTGCCAGCAGTTTTTCGACCCCAGATACGCAGTATTTT.

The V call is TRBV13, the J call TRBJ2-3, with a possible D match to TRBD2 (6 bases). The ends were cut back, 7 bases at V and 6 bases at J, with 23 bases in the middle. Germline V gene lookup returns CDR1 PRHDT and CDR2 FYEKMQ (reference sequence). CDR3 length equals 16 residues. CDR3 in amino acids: CASTTGGRPVLDTQYF. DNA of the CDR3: TGTGCCAGCACCACCGGGGGACGGCCGGTCCTGGATACGCAGTATTTT.

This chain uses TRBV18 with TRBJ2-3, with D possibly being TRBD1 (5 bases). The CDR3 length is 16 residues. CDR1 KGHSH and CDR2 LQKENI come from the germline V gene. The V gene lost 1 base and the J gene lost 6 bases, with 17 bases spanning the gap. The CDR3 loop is CASSPLAPPRQDTQYF. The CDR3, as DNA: TGTGCCAGCTCACCACTAGCACCCCCCCGACAGGATACGCAGTATTTT.

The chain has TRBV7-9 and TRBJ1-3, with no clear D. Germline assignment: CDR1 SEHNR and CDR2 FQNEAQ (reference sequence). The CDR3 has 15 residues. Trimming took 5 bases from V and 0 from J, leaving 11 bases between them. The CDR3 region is CASSLTTASGNTIYF. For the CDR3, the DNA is TGTGCCAGCAGCCTAACCACAGCCTCTGGAAACACCATATATTTT. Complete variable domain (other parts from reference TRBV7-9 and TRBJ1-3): DTGVSQNPRHKITKRGQNVTFRCDPISEHNRLYWYRQTLGQGPEFLTYFQNEAQLEKSRLLSDRFSAERPKGSFSTLEIQRTEQGDSAMYLCASSLTTASGNTIYFGEGSWLTVV.

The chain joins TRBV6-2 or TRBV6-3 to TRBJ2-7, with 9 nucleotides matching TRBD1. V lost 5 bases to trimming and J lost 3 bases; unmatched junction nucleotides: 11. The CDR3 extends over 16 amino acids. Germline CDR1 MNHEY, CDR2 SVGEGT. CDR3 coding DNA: TGTGCCAGCAGTGGAGTCGGGGACAGGGACTTCTACGAGCAGTACTTC. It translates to CASSGVGDRDFYEQYF.

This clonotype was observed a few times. CDR3 residues: CASSRWGQRFSYEQYF. The DNA for the CDR3 is TGTGCCAGCAGCAGATGGGGACAGAGGTTCTCCTACGAGCAGTACTTC. The chain couples TRBV2 to TRBJ2-7, with 7 nucleotides matching TRBD1. The CDR3 covers 16 residues. Germline V gene lookup returns CDR1 SNHLY and CDR2 FYNNEI. After removal of 6 bases from V and 0 bases from J, the junction contained 11 bases not matched to a gene.

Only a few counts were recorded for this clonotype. The CDR3 sequence is CASSYTGGNNSPLHF. Here the CDR3 DNA reads TGTGCCAGCAGCTACACAGGGGGTAATAATTCACCCCTCCACTTT. The gene calls are TRBV2 and TRBJ1-6, with 8 bases matching TRBD1. J lost 5 bases, V lost 6 bases, and 6 bases had no gene match. This CDR3 comprises 15 residues. Germline V gives CDR1 SNHLY, CDR2 FYNNEI.

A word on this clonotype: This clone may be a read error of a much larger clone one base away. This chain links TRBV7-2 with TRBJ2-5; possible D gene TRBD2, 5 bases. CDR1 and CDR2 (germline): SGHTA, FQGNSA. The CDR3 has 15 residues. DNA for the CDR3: TGTGCCAGCAGATCTATCATGCCGCGGTGGGAGACCCTGTACTTC. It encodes CASRSIMPRWETLYF.

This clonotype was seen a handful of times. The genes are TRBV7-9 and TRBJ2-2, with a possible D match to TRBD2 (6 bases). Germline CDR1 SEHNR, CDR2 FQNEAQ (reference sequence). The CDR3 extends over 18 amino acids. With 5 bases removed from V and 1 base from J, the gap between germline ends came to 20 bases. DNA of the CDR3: TGTGCCAGCAGCGACACCGGTTACAGCGGGCGGAACACCGGGGAGCTGTTTTTT. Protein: CASSDTGYSGRNTGELFF. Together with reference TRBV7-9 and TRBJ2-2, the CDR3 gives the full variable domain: DTGVSQNPRHKITKRGQNVTFRCDPISEHNRLYWYRQTLGQGPEFLTYFQNEAQLEKSRLLSDRFSAERPKGSFSTLEIQRTEQGDSAMYLCASSDTGYSGRNTGELFFGEGSRLTVL.

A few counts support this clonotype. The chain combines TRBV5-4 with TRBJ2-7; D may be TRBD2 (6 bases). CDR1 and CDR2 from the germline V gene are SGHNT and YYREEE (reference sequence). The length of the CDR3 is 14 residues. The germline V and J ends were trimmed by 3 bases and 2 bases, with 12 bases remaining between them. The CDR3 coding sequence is TGTGCCAGCAGCTCGCGGGACGGAACCTACGAGCAGTACTTC. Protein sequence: CASSSRDGTYEQYF.

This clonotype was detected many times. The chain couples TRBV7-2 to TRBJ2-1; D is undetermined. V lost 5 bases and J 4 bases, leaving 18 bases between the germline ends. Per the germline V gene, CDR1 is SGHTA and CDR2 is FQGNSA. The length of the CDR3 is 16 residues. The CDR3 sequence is CASSPRTRLPYNEQFF. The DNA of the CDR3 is TGTGCCAGCAGCCCCCGGACCCGGCTGCCTTACAATGAGCAGTTCTTC. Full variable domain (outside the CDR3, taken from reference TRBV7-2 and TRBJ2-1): GAGVSQSPSNKVTEKGKDVELRCDPISGHTALYWYRQSLGQGLEFLIYFQGNSAPDKSGLPSDRFSAERTGGSVSTLTIQRTQQEDSAVYLCASSPRTRLPYNEQFFGPGTRLTVL.

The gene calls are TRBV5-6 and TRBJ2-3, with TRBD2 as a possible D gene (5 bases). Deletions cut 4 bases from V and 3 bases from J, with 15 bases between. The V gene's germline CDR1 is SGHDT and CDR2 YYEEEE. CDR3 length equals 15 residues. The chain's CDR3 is CASSQASHVTDTQYF. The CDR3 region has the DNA TGTGCCAGCAGCCAAGCTAGCCACGTAACAGATACGCAGTATTTT.

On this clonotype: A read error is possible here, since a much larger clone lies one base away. CDR3 sequence: CASSYRPGGFTGELVF. The CDR3 bases are TGTGCCAGCAGCTACAGACCGGGAGGCTTCACCGGGGAGCTGGTTTTT. The rearrangement uses TRBV7-9 and TRBJ2-2, with 7 positions matching TRBD2. The CDR3 is made up of 16 amino acids. In germline, CDR1 is SEHNR, CDR2 FQNEAQ (reference sequence).

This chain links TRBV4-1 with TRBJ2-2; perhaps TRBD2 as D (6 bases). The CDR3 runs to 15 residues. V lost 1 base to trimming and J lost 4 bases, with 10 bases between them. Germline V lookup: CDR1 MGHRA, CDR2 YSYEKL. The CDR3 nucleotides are TGCGCCAGCAGCCAAGGACTAGTGGCCACCGGGGAGCTGTTTTTT. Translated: CASSQGLVATGELFF.

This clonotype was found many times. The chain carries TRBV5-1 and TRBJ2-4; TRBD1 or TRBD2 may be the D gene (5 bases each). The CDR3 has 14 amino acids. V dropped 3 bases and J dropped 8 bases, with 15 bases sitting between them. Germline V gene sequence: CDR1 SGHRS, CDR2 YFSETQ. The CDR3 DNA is TGCGCCAGCAGCTACCGGGACCTTTCAGACATTCAGTACTTC. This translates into CASSYRDLSDIQYF. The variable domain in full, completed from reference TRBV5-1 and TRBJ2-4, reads KAGVTQTPRYLIKTRGQQVTLSCSPISGHRSVSWYQQTPGQGLQFLFEYFSETQRNKGNFPGRFSGRQFSNSRSEMNVSTLELGDSALYLCASSYRDLSDIQYFGAGTRLSVL.

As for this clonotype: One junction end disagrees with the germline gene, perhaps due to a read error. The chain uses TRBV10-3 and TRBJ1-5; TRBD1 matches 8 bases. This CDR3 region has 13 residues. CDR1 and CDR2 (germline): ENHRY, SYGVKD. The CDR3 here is CATQGASNQPLHF. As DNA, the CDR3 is TGTGCCACTCAGGGGGCCAGTAATCAGCCCCTGCATTTT.

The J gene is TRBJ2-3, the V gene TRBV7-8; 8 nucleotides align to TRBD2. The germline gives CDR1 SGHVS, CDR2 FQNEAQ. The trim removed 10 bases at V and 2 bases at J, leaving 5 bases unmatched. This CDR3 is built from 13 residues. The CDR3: CATSGSPTDTQYF. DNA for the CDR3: TGTGCCACTAGCGGGTCTCCCACAGATACGCAGTATTTT. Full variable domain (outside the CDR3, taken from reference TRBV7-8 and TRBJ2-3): GAGVSQSPRYKVAKRGQDVALRCDPISGHVSLFWYQQALGQGPEFLTYFQNEAQLDKSGLPSDRFFAERPEGSVSTLKIQRTQQEDSAVYLCATSGSPTDTQYFGPGTRLTVL.